This T cell receptor beta chain comes out of a study of blood T cell repertoires in COVID-19. Study-wide context: Material from acute and convalescent COVID-19 was sourced from the United States, Italy and Spain.

In the original analysis: Nucleated cell counts were estimated from reference gene primer amplification. The table came from immunoSEQ multiplex PCR; TCRdb's copy has only in-frame clones and leaves some out. Clonal size and the V and J genes are those of that table, whereas D and trimming came from the DNA. The table shows about 140,000 clones, with 60% to 85% occurring only once. After removal of 3 bases from V and 5 bases from J, the junction contained 9 bases not matched to a gene. Germline-derived CDR1 and CDR2 are MGHRA and YSYEKL. The CDR3 is 15 amino acids. This sequence was found in a man in his fifties with acute or convalescent COVID-19. Material: peripheral blood. The chain combines TRBV4-1 with TRBJ1-2, with 7 bases aligning to TRBD1. CDR3 sequence reads: CASSQSPGTEYGYTF. The CDR3 region has the DNA TGCGCCAGCAGCCAGTCCCCCGGGACAGAGTATGGCTACACCTTC.